Listed here is a single T cell receptor (beta chain). Method: immunoSEQ multiplex PCR; TCRdb's copy keeps in-frame clones and lacks some. The sample has over 100,000 clones; roughly 90% are singletons. This sample was taken from a study of control samples from healthy donors and cancer patients. The germline V gene encodes CDR1 KGHSH and CDR2 LQKENI. J gave up 2 bases and V 8 bases, and 5 bases lay outside the gene matches. This CDR3 has 14 residues. The TCR comes from a man aged 18 to 29 in good health. This chain links TRBV18 with TRBJ2-2, with 7 nucleotides matching TRBD1. The sequenced material came from blood. The CDR3 is CASGRQGNTGELFF. CDR3 coding DNA: TGTGCCAGCGGCAGACAGGGAAACACCGGGGAGCTGTTTTTT.